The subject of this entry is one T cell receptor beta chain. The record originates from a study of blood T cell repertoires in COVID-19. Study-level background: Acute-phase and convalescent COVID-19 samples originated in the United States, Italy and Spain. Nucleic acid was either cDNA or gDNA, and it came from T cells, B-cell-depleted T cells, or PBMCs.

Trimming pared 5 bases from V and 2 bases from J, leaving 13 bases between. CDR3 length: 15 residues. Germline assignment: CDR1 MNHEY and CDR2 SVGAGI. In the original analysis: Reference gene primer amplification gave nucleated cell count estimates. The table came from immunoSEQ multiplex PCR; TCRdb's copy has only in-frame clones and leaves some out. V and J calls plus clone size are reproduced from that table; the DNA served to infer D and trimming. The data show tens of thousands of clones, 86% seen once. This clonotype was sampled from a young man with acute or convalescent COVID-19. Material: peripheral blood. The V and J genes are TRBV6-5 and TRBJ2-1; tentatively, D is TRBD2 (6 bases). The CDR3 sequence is CASSRGPGAYNEQFF. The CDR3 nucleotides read TGTGCCAGCAGTAGAGGGCCGGGGGCCTACAATGAGCAGTTCTTC.